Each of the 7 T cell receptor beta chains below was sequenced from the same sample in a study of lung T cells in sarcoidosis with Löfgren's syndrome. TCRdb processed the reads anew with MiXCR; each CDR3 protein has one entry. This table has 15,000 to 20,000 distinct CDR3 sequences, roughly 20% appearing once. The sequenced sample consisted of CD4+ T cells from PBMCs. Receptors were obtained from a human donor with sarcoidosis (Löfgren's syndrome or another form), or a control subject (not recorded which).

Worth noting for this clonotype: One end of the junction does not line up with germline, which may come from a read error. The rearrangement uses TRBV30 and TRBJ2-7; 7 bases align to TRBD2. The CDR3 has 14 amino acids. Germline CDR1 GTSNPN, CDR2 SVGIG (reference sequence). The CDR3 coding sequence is TGTGCCTGGAGTAGGAGCGGGAACTCCTACGAGCGGTACTTC. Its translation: CAWSRSGNSYERYF.

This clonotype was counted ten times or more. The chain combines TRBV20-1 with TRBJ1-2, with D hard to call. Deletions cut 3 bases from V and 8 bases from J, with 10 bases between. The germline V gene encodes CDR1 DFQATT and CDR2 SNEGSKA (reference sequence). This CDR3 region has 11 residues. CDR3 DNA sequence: TGCAGTGCTAGTAAGACTGGGGGCTACACCTTC. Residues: CSASKTGGYTF.

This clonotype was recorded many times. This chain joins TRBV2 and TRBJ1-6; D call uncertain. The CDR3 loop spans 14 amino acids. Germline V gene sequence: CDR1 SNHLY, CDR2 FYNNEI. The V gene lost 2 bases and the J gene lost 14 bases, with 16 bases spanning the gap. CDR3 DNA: TGTGCCAGCAGTGAATGGCGCCCCCAAGGAACCCTCCACTTT. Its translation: CASSEWRPQGTLHF. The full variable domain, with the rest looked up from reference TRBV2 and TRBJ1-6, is EPEVTQTPSHQVTQMGQEVILRCVPISNHLYFYWYRQILGQKVEFLVSFYNNEISEKSEIFDDQFSVERPDGSNFTLKIRSTKLEDSAMYFCASSEWRPQGTLHFGNGTRLTVT.

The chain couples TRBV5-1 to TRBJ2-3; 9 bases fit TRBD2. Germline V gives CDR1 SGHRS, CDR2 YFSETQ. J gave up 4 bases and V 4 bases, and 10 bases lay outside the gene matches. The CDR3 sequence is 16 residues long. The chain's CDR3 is CASSPLAGSFSDTQYF. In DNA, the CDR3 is TGCGCCAGCAGCCCCCTAGCGGGGAGCTTTTCAGATACGCAGTATTTT.

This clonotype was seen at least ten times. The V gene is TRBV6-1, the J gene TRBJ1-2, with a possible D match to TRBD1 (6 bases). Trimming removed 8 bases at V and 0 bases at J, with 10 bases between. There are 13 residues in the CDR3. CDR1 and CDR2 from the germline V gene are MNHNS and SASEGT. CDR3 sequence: CASGDRTNYGYTF. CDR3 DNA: TGTGCCAGCGGCGACAGGACTAACTATGGCTACACCTTC.

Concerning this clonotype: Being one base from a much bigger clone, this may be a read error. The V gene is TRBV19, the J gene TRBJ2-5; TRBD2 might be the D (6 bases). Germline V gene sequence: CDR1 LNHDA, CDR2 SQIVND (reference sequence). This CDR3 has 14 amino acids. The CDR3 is CASSIVRGGETQCF. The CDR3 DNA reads TGTGCCAGTAGTATAGTGAGGGGAGGAGAGACCCAGTGCTTC. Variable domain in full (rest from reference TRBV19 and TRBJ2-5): DGGITQSPKYLFRKEGQNVTLSCEQNLNHDAMYWYRQDPGQGLRLIYYSQIVNDFQKGDIAEGYSVSREKKESFPLTVTSAQKNPTAFYLCASSIVRGGETQCFGPGTRLLVL.

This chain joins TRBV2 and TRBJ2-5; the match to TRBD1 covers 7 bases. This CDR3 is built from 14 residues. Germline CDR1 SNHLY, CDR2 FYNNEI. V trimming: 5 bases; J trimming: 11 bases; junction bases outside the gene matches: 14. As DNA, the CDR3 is TGTGCCAGCAGTCCAGACAGGGTCCGAGAGGCTCAGTACTTC. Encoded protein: CASSPDRVREAQYF.